The source of this T cell receptor (beta chain) is a study of shared clonotypes between healthy human individuals (dated by TCRdb to 2018 to 2021). Context from the whole study: The cohort comprised two women and a few men aged 18 to 49 years. The study deeply sequenced blood TCR repertoires of about 5 healthy adults to estimate repertoire size and the extent of clonotype sharing between individuals. Leukapheresis yielded between about 0.9 and 10 billion PBMCs per donor. For each donor, three plates each were used for CD4 naive and CD4 memory, two plates were used for CD8 naive, and one plate was used for CD8 memory. To increase sequencing depth and limit assay-specific biases, different laboratories used diverse techniques to prepare libraries and sequence TCR repertoires.

Donors were healthy HIV-negative adults with no recently reported acute infections or vaccinations. Every donor was a Caucasian adult living in Nashville, Tennessee, USA. CD4+ T cells were enriched by magnetic negative selection; naive cells were then positively selected on CD45RA, and the negative fraction formed the memory subset. Blood was obtained by leukapheresis, after which PBMCs were separated by Ficoll-Histopaque density gradient centrifugation and cryopreserved in liquid nitrogen vapor phase. Analytical flow cytometry was used to check the purity and quantity of every magnetically sorted T cell population. Genomic DNA was isolated from each sorted fraction and quantified by UV absorbance on a Nanodrop 2000c. TCR CDR3 regions were amplified from genomic DNA by multiplex PCR using the deep immunoSEQ assay. Extracted genomic DNA from each cell subset was distributed evenly across all wells of several immunoSEQ 96-well plates, and each plate was treated as a replicate. For sorted subsets, 200 to 250 ng of genomic DNA, equivalent to 30,000 or so T cell genomes, went into each replicate PCR. Purified libraries were measured with a Qubit 3.0 fluorometer, size-checked on a Bioanalyzer 2100, and measured again with the KAPA Library Quantification kit. Every immunoSEQ 96-well plate was sequenced on a separate single-read 150-cycle Illumina NextSeq 550 flow cell. Under the source paper's analysis protocol: Because the immunoSEQ output held only junctional sequences and lacked quality scores, the filtering could not match the filtering applied to full-length reads. To assign V/J genes and CDR3, sequences were annotated using PyIR, a Python wrapper for IgBLAST v1.9, with IMGT germline references. Reads were removed for weak V/J assignments (E-value above 1e-6), missing CDR3, stop codons, out-of-frame junctions, or ambiguous translated residues. V3J clonotypes were defined as sequences sharing the same inferred V gene, J gene, and CDR3 amino acid sequence. Percentage overlap between repertoires was computed as shared unique clonotypes divided by the size of the smaller repertoire. Three approaches were used to assess repertoire richness: RTK rarefaction, the Chao1 estimator, and Recon v2.1 estimates of unobserved clonotypes. OLGA was used to compute generation probabilities for all TCRbeta clonotypes that the gDNA method yielded from four donors. TCRdb took this table from immuneACCESS and kept in-frame rearrangements with V and J called. Such tables lack part of the clones; where checked against another copy, unresolved V genes explain under half of the gap, and the rest is unexplained. For V, J and clone size, that table is used; D and trimming come from the DNA. The sample table contains about 330,000 clones; only one count was recorded for approximately 79% of them. Jointly, the top ten make up 10% of the sample.

Comments on this clone: Which antigen it targets is not known. The record has no base qualities; no much larger clone is one base away.

Cut back by 4 bases and 4 bases, the V and J ends lie 11 bases apart. The CDR3 goes from the cysteine to the phenylalanine over 14 residues. CDR3 DNA is the only sequence kept; it has 42 bases, read in frame from the first base. CDR1 SGHVS and CDR2 FQNEAQ were looked up in the germline V gene. Results the study describes overall, beyond this receptor: Because the study included a small number of donors, the genetic and exposure-history diversity represented was limited. Compared with non-shared clonotypes, clonotypes shared by all four sorted-subset donors had higher generation probabilities. Pairwise subsampling indicated that sequencing depth was expected to affect the degree of clonotype sharing among donors. Across four donors, about 5% of naive CD4, approximately 4% of naive CD8, 2% to 2.5% of memory CD4, and around 0.4% of memory CD8 clonotypes were shared. Sampling was limited to blood, and TCR repertoires in tissue likely differ from TCR repertoires in blood. Naive subsets generally had larger estimated clonotype richness than memory subsets. Rarefaction of sorted-subset datasets indicated incomplete sequencing despite the large sequencing depth.

Source material: memory CD4+ T cells sorted from blood. The intended sense of this specimen's cell subset or site label: CD45RA-negative fraction. The sequence joins TRBV7-8 to TRBJ1-5; matching of 5 bases hints at TRBD1 as the D gene. The TCR originated in a man aged 30 to 39 in good health. The CDR3 loop reads CASSSTALNQPQHF. Read as DNA, the sequence is TGTGCCAGCAGCTCGACAGCCTTGAATCAGCCCCAGCATTTT. When the CDR3 is completed using the reference TRBV7-8 and TRBJ1-5 genes on either side, the full variable domain is GAGVSQSPRYKVAKRGQDVALRCDPISGHVSLFWYQQALGQGPEFLTYFQNEAQLDKSGLPSDRFFAERPEGSVSTLKIQRTQQEDSAVYLCASSSTALNQPQHFGDGTRLSIL.